This T cell receptor beta chain was found in a study of cytomegalovirus exposure and HLA in healthy donors. Broader study findings: Presence/absence results assume similar sequencing depth per donor, which may not hold.

60 Vbeta and 13 Jbeta primers were used in PCR. Measured with immunoSEQ multiplex PCR; TCRdb has only the in-frame clones, and not every one. The sample has under 200,000 clones, 80% to 85% seen once; the top ten hold more than 1.5%. This clone occurred once. As yet, its antigen is unknown. Germline CDR1 and CDR2: MNHEY and SVGAGI. V shed 5 bases and J 9 bases; nucleotides not matched to a gene: 10. This CDR3 region has 15 residues. The specimen was PBMCs. The chain couples TRBV6-5 to TRBJ1-6; 7 nucleotides agree with TRBD1. This clonotype was sampled from a human donor in good health. CDR3 protein: CASSTRDRAFSPLHF. The CDR3 DNA sequence: TGTGCCAGCAGTACCCGGGACAGAGCTTTTTCACCCCTCCACTTT.